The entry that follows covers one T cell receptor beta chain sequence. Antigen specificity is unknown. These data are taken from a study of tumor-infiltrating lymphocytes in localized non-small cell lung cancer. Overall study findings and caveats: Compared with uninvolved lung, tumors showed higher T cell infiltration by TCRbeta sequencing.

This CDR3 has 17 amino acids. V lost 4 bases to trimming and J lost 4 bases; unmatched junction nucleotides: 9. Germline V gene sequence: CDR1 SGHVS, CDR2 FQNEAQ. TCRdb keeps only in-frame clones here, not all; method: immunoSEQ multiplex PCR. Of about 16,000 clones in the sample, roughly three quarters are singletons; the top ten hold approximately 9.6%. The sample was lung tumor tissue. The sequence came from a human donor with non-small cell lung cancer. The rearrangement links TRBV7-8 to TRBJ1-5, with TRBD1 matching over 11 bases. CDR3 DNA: TGTGCCAGCAGCTCAAAGGGGACAGGGGGAGGGAATCAGCCCCAGCATTTT. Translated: CASSSKGTGGGNQPQHF.